A selection of T cell receptor beta chains follows, all from one sample in a study of Ad26.COV2.S vaccination and SARS-CoV-2 variants. Data came from immunoSEQ multiplex PCR; TCRdb stores just in-frame clones and leaves some out. There are about 400,000 clones in the sample; 80% to 90% occur only once, and almost 7.5% lies in the top ten. The sequencing used peripheral blood, collected in a trial of Ad26.COV2.S vaccine versus placebo. These receptors were taken from a person aged 18 to 59 who received the Ad26.COV2.S COVID-19 vaccine or a placebo. Both conserved end residues are part of each CDR3. A D gene is named only where the DNA matches it firmly.

V gene,D gene,J gene,CDR3 DNA,CDR3 protein
TRBV4-1,-,TRBJ2-1,TGCGCCAGCAGCCCAAGACCAGCGAGCCTGACCTACAATGAGCAGTTCTTC,CASSPRPASLTYNEQFF
TRBV7-3,-,TRBJ1-1,TGTGCCAGCAGCTTAATGTCGTTCACTGAAGCTTTCTTT,CASSLMSFTEAFF
TRBV27,-,TRBJ1-1,TGTGCCAGCAGTTTATTAACAGGGCGAAACACTGAAGCTTTCTTT,CASSLLTGRNTEAFF
TRBV21-1,-,TRBJ1-6,TGTGCCAGCAAGTGGACAGGGGGGCATAATTCACCCCTCCACTTT,CASKWTGGHNSPLHF
TRBV11-2,TRBD1,TRBJ2-1,TGTGCCAGCAGCGGATTCGGACAGGGCAGGCGTCATGAGCAGTTCTTC,CASSGFGQGRRHEQFF
TRBV12-5,-,TRBJ1-5,TGTGCTAGTGGTTTGATGGGGGTGGGTCAGCCCCAGCATTTT,CASGLMGVGQPQHF
TRBV19,-,TRBJ1-5,TGTGCCAGTAGTCTCGGACAGATTCGACAGCCCCAGCATTTT,CASSLGQIRQPQHF
TRBV9,-,TRBJ1-3,TGTGCCAGCAGCGGACAGTTCCTCTCTGGAAACACCATATATTTT,CASSGQFLSGNTIYF
TRBV27,TRBD1,TRBJ2-1,TGTGCCAGCAGTAAGAACCGACAGGGGCCCTACAATGAGCAGTTCTTC,CASSKNRQGPYNEQFF
TRBV4-2,TRBD1,TRBJ2-6,TGTGCCAGCAGCCCACCGCTTCGAACGGGACAGGGTATACCTTCTGGGGCCAACGTCCTGACTTTC,CASSPPLRTGQGIPSGANVLTF
TRBV28,-,TRBJ1-5,TGTGCCAGCAGAACACCTCTCCAGGGGAATCAGCCCCAGCATTTT,CASRTPLQGNQPQHF
TRBV5-1,-,TRBJ2-1,TGCGCCAGCAGCTTGCGGACAGTTAACTACAATGAGCAGTTCTTC,CASSLRTVNYNEQFF
TRBV11-3,-,TRBJ1-1,TGTGCCAGCACCCCGAGGGCGGACACTGAAGCTTTCTTT,CASTPRADTEAFF
TRBV5-8,TRBD1,TRBJ1-2,TGTGCCAGCAGCCCCCACGGACAGGAAAACTATGGCTACACCTTC,CASSPHGQENYGYTF
TRBV5-1,-,TRBJ1-2,TGCGCCAGCAGCTTGGAAGACAGCAGATATGGCTACACCTTC,CASSLEDSRYGYTF
TRBV6-5,-,TRBJ1-2,TGTGCCAGCAGTTACAAAGGCGGTAACTATGGCTACACCTTC,CASSYKGGNYGYTF